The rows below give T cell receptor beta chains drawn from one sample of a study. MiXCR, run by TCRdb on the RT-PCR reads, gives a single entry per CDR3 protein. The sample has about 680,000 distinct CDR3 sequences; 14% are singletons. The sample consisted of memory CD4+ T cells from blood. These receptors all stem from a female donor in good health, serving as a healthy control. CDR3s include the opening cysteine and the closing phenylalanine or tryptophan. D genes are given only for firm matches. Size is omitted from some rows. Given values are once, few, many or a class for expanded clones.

CDR3 protein: CASKETGGTQYF
CDR3 DNA: TGTGCCAGCAAGGAGACAGGGGGGACCCAGTACTTC
clone size: .
V gene: TRBV7-2
D gene: TRBD1
J gene: TRBJ2-5

CDR3 protein: CASSLLASGSSPGELFF
CDR3 DNA: TGTGCCAGCAGCTTATTGGCTAGCGGGAGTTCGCCCGGGGAGCTGTTTTTT
clone size: few
V gene: TRBV7-9
D gene: TRBD2
J gene: TRBJ2-2

CDR3 protein: CASSGAGEGQPQHF
CDR3 DNA: TGTGCCAGCTCCGGGGCAGGGGAAGGTCAGCCCCAGCATTTT
clone size: .
V gene: TRBV7-2
D gene: .
J gene: TRBJ1-5

CDR3 protein: CASSLLESAQETQYF
CDR3 DNA: TGTGCCAGCAGTTTACTAGAGTCGGCCCAAGAGACCCAGTACTTC
clone size: few
V gene: TRBV12-3/TRBV12-4
D gene: .
J gene: TRBJ2-5

CDR3 protein: CASSAAGGLAGATDTQYF
CDR3 DNA: TGTGCCAGCAGCGCCGCTGGGGGGCTAGCGGGGGCCACAGATACGCAGTATTTT
clone size: .
V gene: TRBV28
D gene: TRBD2
J gene: TRBJ2-3

CDR3 protein: CAISEGQRAKNIQYF
CDR3 DNA: TGTGCCATCAGTGAGGGACAGCGAGCCAAAAACATTCAGTACTTC
clone size: many
V gene: TRBV10-3
D gene: .
J gene: TRBJ2-4

CDR3 protein: CASSEWAGGLNEQFF
CDR3 DNA: TGCGCCAGCAGTGAGTGGGCAGGGGGTCTCAATGAGCAGTTCTTC
clone size: .
V gene: TRBV10-1
D gene: TRBD1
J gene: TRBJ2-1

CDR3 protein: CSASWDSSGNTIYF
CDR3 DNA: TGCAGTGCTAGTTGGGACAGCTCTGGAAACACCATATATTTT
clone size: few
V gene: TRBV20-1
D gene: TRBD1
J gene: TRBJ1-3

CDR3 protein: CASSEWDTLNYQPQHF
CDR3 DNA: TGTGCCAGCAGTGAATGGGACACACTTAACTATCAGCCCCAGCATTTT
clone size: .
V gene: TRBV2
D gene: .
J gene: TRBJ1-5

CDR3 protein: CSIGTGDGYTF
CDR3 DNA: TGCAGCATAGGGACAGGGGATGGCTACACCTTC
clone size: few
V gene: TRBV29-1
D gene: TRBD1
J gene: TRBJ1-2

CDR3 protein: CASSSQGSDGYTF
CDR3 DNA: TGTGCCAGCAGTTCACAGGGGAGTGATGGCTACACCTTC
clone size: many
V gene: TRBV6-5
D gene: TRBD1
J gene: TRBJ1-2

CDR3 protein: CSARFLTDTQYF
CDR3 DNA: TGCAGTGCTAGATTCCTTACAGATACGCAGTATTTT
clone size: few
V gene: TRBV20-1
D gene: .
J gene: TRBJ2-3

CDR3 protein: CASSLTGTSIDTQYF
CDR3 DNA: TGCGCCAGCAGCTTAACCGGGACTAGCATCGATACGCAGTATTTT
clone size: .
V gene: TRBV5-1
D gene: TRBD2
J gene: TRBJ2-3

CDR3 protein: CATSPQGSGANVLTF
CDR3 DNA: TGTGCCACCAGCCCACAGGGGTCTGGGGCCAACGTCCTGACTTTC
clone size: few
V gene: TRBV24-1
D gene: TRBD1
J gene: TRBJ2-6

CDR3 protein: CASRELLAGYEQWYF
CDR3 DNA: TGCGCCAGCAGGGAACTACTAGCGGGATACGAGCAGTGGTACTTC
clone size: .
V gene: TRBV5-1
D gene: TRBD2
J gene: TRBJ2-7

CDR3 protein: CSASLTVQPHHF
CDR3 DNA: TGCAGTGCTAGCTTGACAGTTCAGCCCCATCATTTT
clone size: .
V gene: TRBV20-1
D gene: .
J gene: TRBJ1-5

CDR3 protein: CSVDSGTGGWRGANTGELFF
CDR3 DNA: TGCAGCGTAGATAGTGGGACAGGGGGCTGGAGGGGTGCGAACACCGGGGAGCTGTTTTTT
clone size: .
V gene: TRBV29-1
D gene: TRBD1
J gene: TRBJ2-2

CDR3 protein: CASSQVWRRGKAGELFF
CDR3 DNA: TGCGCCAGCAGCCAAGTTTGGCGTAGGGGGAAAGCCGGGGAGCTGTTTTTT
clone size: many
V gene: TRBV4-3
D gene: .
J gene: TRBJ2-2

CDR3 protein: CASSMDRARTF
CDR3 DNA: TGTGCCAGCAGTATGGACAGGGCGAGGACCTTC
clone size: .
V gene: TRBV2
D gene: TRBD1
J gene: TRBJ1-2

CDR3 protein: CASSPKQGFAGELFF
CDR3 DNA: TGTGCCAGCTCACCAAAACAGGGATTCGCCGGGGAGCTGTTTTTT
clone size: .
V gene: TRBV18
D gene: .
J gene: TRBJ2-2

CDR3 protein: CASSQDGTGGATDTQYF
CDR3 DNA: TGCGCCAGCAGCCAAGACGGGACGGGAGGAGCTACAGATACGCAGTATTTT
clone size: few
V gene: TRBV4-1
D gene: TRBD2
J gene: TRBJ2-3

CDR3 protein: CASSLDWPHNEQFF
CDR3 DNA: TGTGCCAGCAGCTTAGATTGGCCTCACAATGAGCAGTTCTTC
clone size: few
V gene: TRBV11-3
D gene: .
J gene: TRBJ2-1

CDR3 protein: CASRTPVRLGYEQYF
CDR3 DNA: TGTGCCAGCAGAACCCCCGTGCGGCTGGGATACGAGCAGTACTTC
clone size: .
V gene: TRBV6-6
D gene: .
J gene: TRBJ2-7

CDR3 protein: CASSDGGGSYTEAFF
CDR3 DNA: TGTGCCAGCAGTGACGGGGGCGGGAGCTACACTGAAGCTTTCTTT
clone size: few
V gene: TRBV25-1
D gene: .
J gene: TRBJ1-1

CDR3 protein: CASSHEQQGSGEQYF
CDR3 DNA: TGCGCCAGCAGCCACGAGCAACAGGGTTCCGGCGAGCAGTACTTC
clone size: many
V gene: TRBV5-1
D gene: .
J gene: TRBJ2-7